This TCR beta chain came from a study of post-analysis software for immune sequencing data. General study findings and limits: Comparison of patients with controls showed five TRBV segments more frequent in patients, TRBV5-6, TRBV5-1 and TRBV20-1 among them. In multiple sclerosis, normalized Chao1 diversity was significantly below that of controls. Samples prepared in the same batch strongly co-clustered by F measure.

cDNA libraries for TCR beta contained unique molecular identifiers. TCRdb reprocessed the PCR reads with MiXCR, giving one entry per CDR3 protein. This sample has approximately 660,000 distinct CDR3 sequences, with approximately 60% found just once. In this sample, this clonotype turned up a few times. The antigen is undetermined. Looked up from germline, CDR1 is SGHKS and CDR2 is YYEKEE (reference sequence). V was shortened by 0 bases and J by 7 bases, with 19 bases between the two germline ends. This CDR3 has 16 amino acids. The sequence derives from a girl aged 2 to 10 with multiple sclerosis. The V and J genes are TRBV5-5 and TRBJ2-5; perhaps TRBD1 as D (5 bases). Sequenced: blood. As DNA, the CDR3 is TGTGCCAGCAGCTTGGCAGCAGATGAGATTAGGGGGACCCAGTACTTC. It translates to CASSLAADEIRGTQYF.